The clone carrying this T cell receptor (beta chain) was counted between two and nine times. Sample time point: before trial treatment. Patients with advanced, tumor-infiltrating lymphocyte-negative solid tumors were eligible. This record belongs to a study of low-dose radiotherapy and immunotherapy resistance in tumors. Study overall: Ipilimumab 1 mg/kg every six weeks, together with nivolumab 240 mg every two weeks, was given intravenously to patients. The study administered intravenous cyclophosphamide at 200 mg/m2 every two weeks, one day ahead of radiation and immunotherapy.

This CDR3 has 14 amino acids. CDR1 and CDR2 from the germline V gene are SGHRS and YFSETQ. V was shortened by 4 bases and J by 2 bases, with 11 bases between the two germline ends. TRAV- and TRBV-specific primers primed first-strand cDNA, covering alpha and beta chains. PCR amplification of the TCRs was performed with Phusion for 20 to 25 PCR cycles, and it relied on a constant-region primer together with a V-primer adapter. TCRdb independently ran MiXCR on the reads; one entry per CDR3 protein. The sample carries 75,000 to 95,000 distinct CDR3 sequences, more than 7.5% recorded once. Specimen: PBMCs, collected before treatment. The chain links TRBV5-1 to TRBJ2-3; D may match TRBD1 or TRBD2 (5 bases each). The origin of this receptor is a male donor with prostate cancer. The CDR3 nucleotides are TGCGCCAGCAGCCTATGGGGACCCACAGATACGCAGTATTTT. The encoded protein is CASSLWGPTDTQYF.